Each of the 15 T cell receptor beta chains below was sequenced from the same sample in a study of T-cell memory formation after mild COVID-19. TCRdb processed the 5' RACE reads anew with MiXCR; each CDR3 protein has one entry. The sample contains 300,000 to 400,000 distinct CDR3 sequences, around 27% of which appear only once. The sample was PBMCs or a T cell subset sorted from them (not recorded which). Receptors originate from an adult woman who had mild COVID-19 (a few samples of this study predate the infection). Cell type and time point are not known.

In its sample, this clonotype was seen once. J is TRBJ1-2 and V is TRBV4-1; D gene ambiguous. Germline V CDR1 and CDR2: MGHRA, YSYEKL. The length of the CDR3 is 15 residues. V was clipped by 0 bases and J by 2 bases, with 10 bases between them. DNA of the CDR3: TGCGCCAGCAGCCAAGATTTTAAACAGAACTATGGCTACACCTTC. It translates to CASSQDFKQNYGYTF.

This chain joins TRBV12-3 or TRBV12-4 and TRBJ1-5; 7 bases fit TRBD1. The trim removed 9 bases at V and 6 bases at J, leaving 8 bases unmatched. The CDR3 is 13 residues long. CDR3 residues: CASGQAVSQPQHF. CDR3 DNA sequence: TGTGCCAGTGGACAGGCCGTGAGTCAGCCCCAGCATTTT.

This clonotype was seen a few times. This chain joins TRBV7-8 and TRBJ1-3, with no clear D. This CDR3 is 15 amino acids long. In germline, CDR1 is SGHVS, CDR2 FQNEAQ. Deletions cut 6 bases from V and 0 bases from J, with 12 bases between. Written as DNA, the CDR3 is TGTGCCAGCAGTGGTGACACTTACTCTGGAAACACCATATATTTT. Amino acids: CASSGDTYSGNTIYF.

The chain recombines TRBV27 with TRBJ2-7; D may be TRBD1 (6 bases). Germline CDR1 is MNHEY and CDR2 is SMNVEV (reference sequence). The CDR3 length is 14 residues. Trimming took off 6 bases at V and 4 bases at J, with 16 bases between the two ends. The DNA of the CDR3 is TGTGCCAGCAGCATAGGGAACAGGGAATACGAGCAGTACTTC. Translation gives CASSIGNREYEQYF.

The V and J genes are TRBV6-5 and TRBJ1-1; no clear D. In germline, CDR1 is MNHEY, CDR2 SVGAGI. Trimming shortened V by 4 bases and J by 4 bases, and 10 bases separated the two germline ends. CDR3 length: 13 amino acids. DNA of the CDR3: TGTGCCAGCAGTTTTCCGGGGTCCACTGAAGCTTTCTTT. Translated: CASSFPGSTEAFF.

This clonotype was seen a handful of times. The V and J genes are TRBV6-5 and TRBJ2-5; D unresolved. Trimming shortened V by 5 bases and J by 7 bases, and 14 bases separated the two germline ends. Germline assignment: CDR1 MNHEY and CDR2 SVGAGI. CDR3 length: 13 residues. This CDR3 reads CASSTTSDLTQYF. CDR3 coding DNA: TGTGCCAGCAGTACCACCTCAGACTTGACCCAGTACTTC.

This clonotype was detected only a few times. V is TRBV5-1 and J is TRBJ1-2; the D gene is possibly TRBD1 (6 bases). The CDR3 totals 16 residues. CDR1 is SGHRS and CDR2 is YFSETQ in the germline V gene. Trimming pared 0 bases from V and 8 bases from J, leaving 20 bases between. The CDR3 nucleotides are TGCGCCAGCAGCTTGGCAGGGGACGGCGGATTGGGGGGCTACACCTTC. Protein: CASSLAGDGGLGGYTF.

This clonotype has just a few counts. The chain is built from TRBV15 and TRBJ1-1; D ambiguous. The ends were cut back, 0 bases at V and 0 bases at J, with 5 bases in the middle. The CDR3 extends over 14 amino acids. Germline values: CDR1 LNHNV, CDR2 YYDKDF (reference sequence). The CDR3, as DNA: TGTGCCACCAGCAGAGATCGCGTGAACACTGAAGCTTTCTTT. Translated: CATSRDRVNTEAFF.

The V and J genes are TRBV12-3 or TRBV12-4 and TRBJ2-3; 7 bases line up with TRBD1. After removal of 1 base from V and 2 bases from J, the junction contained 3 bases not matched to a gene. The CDR3 runs to 15 residues. The CDR3 sequence is CASSLGTGHTDTQYF. As DNA, the CDR3 is TGTGCCAGCAGTTTAGGGACAGGACACACAGATACGCAGTATTTT.

To note about this clonotype: Compared with germline, one end of the junction differs, possibly owing to a read error. The V call is TRBV20-1, the J call TRBJ2-5; D is uncertain. Germline V gives CDR1 DFQATT, CDR2 SNEGSKA (reference sequence). The CDR3 consists of 11 residues. In DNA form, the CDR3 reads TGCAGTGCCAAGTTACAAGAGACCAAGTACTTC. Its protein is CSAKLQETKYF.

The table lists this clonotype with many counts. The chain employs TRBV6-2 or TRBV6-3 and TRBJ2-1; D ambiguous. Deletions cut 0 bases from V and 3 bases from J, with 9 bases between. Germline V gene data show CDR1 as MNHEY and CDR2 as SVGEGT. The CDR3 has 15 residues. The CDR3 is CASSYSRLHYNEQFF. CDR3 DNA: TGTGCCAGCAGTTACTCCAGACTCCACTACAATGAGCAGTTCTTC.

The rearrangement joins TRBV24-1 to TRBJ2-5, with 9 bases lining up with TRBD1. The CDR3 consists of 15 residues. Trimming removed 0 bases from V and 4 bases from J; junction bases left unmatched: 2. The V gene's germline CDR1 is KGHDR and CDR2 SFDVKD. As DNA, the CDR3 is TGTGCCACCAGTGATTTGGGGACAGGGCGAGAGACCCAGTACTTC. Encoded protein: CATSDLGTGRETQYF.

V is TRBV14 and J is TRBJ2-1, with D perhaps assigned TRBD1 or TRBD2 (5 bases each). V shed 5 bases and J shed 13 bases, with 15 bases lying between them. Germline V gene sequence: CDR1 SGHDN, CDR2 FVKESK. This CDR3 has 12 amino acids. CDR3 protein: CASSSPGLDQFF. The DNA for the CDR3 is TGTGCCAGCAGCTCCCCGGGGCTAGACCAGTTCTTC.

The chain links TRBV7-2 to TRBJ2-1, with D possibly matching TRBD2 (5 bases). CDR1 is SGHTA and CDR2 is FQGNSA in the germline V gene. The CDR3 loop spans 14 amino acids. V was clipped by 6 bases and J by 0 bases, with 9 bases between them. The CDR3 coding sequence is TGTGCCAGCAGGGAGCGGTTCTCCTACAATGAGCAGTTCTTC. Translation gives CASRERFSYNEQFF.

The sample holds a few counts of this clonotype. The chain couples TRBV18 to TRBJ1-2; 10 bases line up with TRBD1. CDR1 KGHSH and CDR2 LQKENI come from the germline V gene. The J segment lost 5 bases and the V segment lost 2 bases, leaving 8 bases of the junction unmatched. CDR3 size: 16 residues. DNA of the CDR3: TGTGCCAGCTCACCAGCCTCGACAGGGGGCATTTATGGCTACACCTTC. Its translation is CASSPASTGGIYGYTF.